Listed below are T cell receptor beta chains from one sample, sequenced in a study of blood T cell repertoires in COVID-19. TCRdb's table, derived via immunoSEQ multiplex PCR, lists solely in-frame clones and lacks some. The top ten clones hold 11% of a sample with over 200,000 clones, 70% to 90% of them seen once. Sample: PBMCs or T cells enriched from blood (not recorded which). These receptors came from a man in his thirties or forties who had recovered from COVID-19. Both conserved end residues are part of each CDR3. A D gene is named only where the DNA matches it firmly. Size values are once, few and many counts, or a class for expanded clones, and some rows have none.

len: 14
d_gene: TRBD2
abundance: .
j_gene: TRBJ2-5
v_gene: TRBV7-7
CDR3aa: CASSPLAGSPTQYF
CDR3nt: TGTGCTAGCAGCCCACTAGCGGGGTCCCCGACCCAGTACTTC

len: 14
d_gene: TRBD1
abundance: .
j_gene: TRBJ2-7
v_gene: TRBV6-5
CDR3aa: CASTPGTGTYEQYF
CDR3nt: TGTGCCAGCACCCCCGGGACAGGGACCTACGAGCAGTACTTC

len: 12
d_gene: .
abundance: .
j_gene: TRBJ2-7
v_gene: TRBV5-1
CDR3aa: CASSLTGNEQYF
CDR3nt: TGCGCCAGCAGCTTGACAGGAAACGAGCAGTACTTC

len: 14
d_gene: .
abundance: few
j_gene: TRBJ1-5
v_gene: TRBV5-6
CDR3aa: CASSRTDSNQPQHF
CDR3nt: TGTGCCAGCAGCCGGACAGATAGCAATCAGCCCCAGCATTTT

len: 13
d_gene: TRBD1
abundance: .
j_gene: TRBJ1-1
v_gene: TRBV3-1/TRBV3-2
CDR3aa: CASSLGQYTEAFF
CDR3nt: TGTGCCAGCAGCCTGGGACAGTACACTGAAGCTTTCTTT

len: 15
d_gene: TRBD2
abundance: .
j_gene: TRBJ2-1
v_gene: TRBV6-5
CDR3aa: CASSFGTSGINEQFF
CDR3nt: TGTGCCAGCAGTTTTGGGACTAGCGGGATCAATGAGCAGTTCTTC

len: 17
d_gene: TRBD2
abundance: few
j_gene: TRBJ2-3
v_gene: TRBV10-1
CDR3aa: CASSSPLAGESTDTQYF
CDR3nt: TGCGCCAGCAGTTCACCGTTAGCGGGGGAGAGCACAGATACGCAGTATTTT

len: 17
d_gene: .
abundance: .
j_gene: TRBJ1-1
v_gene: TRBV7-9
CDR3aa: CASSLGQGRGGDTEAFF
CDR3nt: TGTGCCAGCAGCTTAGGTCAAGGTCGGGGTGGGGACACTGAAGCTTTCTTT

len: 15
d_gene: TRBD1
abundance: .
j_gene: TRBJ2-7
v_gene: TRBV30
CDR3aa: CAWRHNRGASYEQYF
CDR3nt: TGTGCCTGGAGACATAACAGGGGGGCCTCCTACGAGCAGTACTTC

len: 15
d_gene: .
abundance: .
j_gene: TRBJ1-5
v_gene: TRBV7-9
CDR3aa: CASSAFEAGGEPQHF
CDR3nt: TGTGCCAGCAGCGCCTTTGAAGCGGGAGGGGAGCCCCAGCATTTT

len: 14
d_gene: .
abundance: .
j_gene: TRBJ1-5
v_gene: TRBV19
CDR3aa: CASEERGSNQPQHF
CDR3nt: TGTGCCAGCGAAGAAAGGGGAAGCAATCAGCCCCAGCATTTT

len: 15
d_gene: TRBD2
abundance: .
j_gene: TRBJ2-3
v_gene: TRBV14
CDR3aa: CASSHLAGVTDTQYF
CDR3nt: TGTGCCAGCAGCCACCTAGCGGGGGTCACAGATACGCAGTATTTT

len: 17
d_gene: .
abundance: .
j_gene: TRBJ1-1
v_gene: TRBV4-1
CDR3aa: CASSQVGRGKRYTEAFF
CDR3nt: TGCGCCAGCAGCCAAGTGGGCAGGGGAAAACGATACACTGAAGCTTTCTTT

len: 13
d_gene: .
abundance: .
j_gene: TRBJ1-6
v_gene: TRBV30
CDR3aa: CAWSVIQNSPLHF
CDR3nt: TGTGCCTGGAGTGTTATACAGAATTCACCCCTCCACTTT

len: 11
d_gene: .
abundance: few
j_gene: TRBJ1-1
v_gene: TRBV7-9
CDR3aa: CASSLVTEAFF
CDR3nt: TGTGCCAGCAGCTTAGTAACTGAAGCTTTCTTT

len: 13
d_gene: .
abundance: .
j_gene: TRBJ2-2
v_gene: TRBV7-3
CDR3aa: CASSQGSTGELFF
CDR3nt: TGTGCCAGCAGCCAGGGGTCCACCGGGGAGCTGTTTTTT

len: 14
d_gene: .
abundance: .
j_gene: TRBJ2-7
v_gene: TRBV15
CDR3aa: CATSSANTAYEQYF
CDR3nt: TGTGCCACCAGCTCCGCAAACACCGCCTACGAGCAGTACTTC

len: 17
d_gene: TRBD2
abundance: .
j_gene: TRBJ2-3
v_gene: TRBV3-1/TRBV3-2
CDR3aa: CASSQVVMREGGYTQYF
CDR3nt: TGTGCCAGCAGCCAAGTAGTAATGCGGGAGGGCGGGTATACGCAGTATTTT